This TCR beta chain was recovered during a study of shared clonotypes between healthy human individuals. Study-wide background: Contributing individuals were a couple of females and a few males aged 18 to 49.

Study results and limitations: Among the subsets, naive ones generally showed larger estimated richness than memory ones.

Regarding this clone: The antigen is not known.

Sequenced by immunoSEQ multiplex PCR; TCRdb stores in-frame clones only, minus some. Counted here are around 700,000 clones, around 72% occurring once; the ten biggest clones make up roughly 1.8%. This CDR3 is built from 16 residues. CDR1 is SGDLS and CDR2 is YYNGEE in the germline V gene. V was cut by 2 bases and J by 2 bases, with 15 bases left in between. This TCR was sampled from a woman between 25 and 40 years old in good health. The chain couples TRBV9 to TRBJ2-3, with a possible D match to TRBD2 (5 bases). The source material was memory CD4+ T cells sorted from blood. As to subset: CD45RA-negative fraction. CDR3 in DNA: TGTGCCAGCAGCGTTTCGGGGTTGGCGGTCACAGATACGCAGTATTTT. Translation: CASSVSGLAVTDTQYF.